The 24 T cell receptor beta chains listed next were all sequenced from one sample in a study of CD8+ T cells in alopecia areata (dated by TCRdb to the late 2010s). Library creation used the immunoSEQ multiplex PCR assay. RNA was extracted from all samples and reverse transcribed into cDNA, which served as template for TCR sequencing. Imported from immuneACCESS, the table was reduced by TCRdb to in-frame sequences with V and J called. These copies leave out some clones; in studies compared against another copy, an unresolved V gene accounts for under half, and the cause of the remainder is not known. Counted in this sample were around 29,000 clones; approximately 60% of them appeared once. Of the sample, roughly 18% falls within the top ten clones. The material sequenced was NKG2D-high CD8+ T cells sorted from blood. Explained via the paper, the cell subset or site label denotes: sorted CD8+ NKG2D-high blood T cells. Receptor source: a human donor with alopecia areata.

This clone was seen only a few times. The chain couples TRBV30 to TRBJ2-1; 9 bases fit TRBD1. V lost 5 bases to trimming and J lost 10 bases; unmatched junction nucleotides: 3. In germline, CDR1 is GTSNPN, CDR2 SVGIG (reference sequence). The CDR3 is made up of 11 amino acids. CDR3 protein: CAWHTGGEQFF. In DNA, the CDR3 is TGTGCCTGGCATACAGGGGGCGAGCAGTTCTTC.

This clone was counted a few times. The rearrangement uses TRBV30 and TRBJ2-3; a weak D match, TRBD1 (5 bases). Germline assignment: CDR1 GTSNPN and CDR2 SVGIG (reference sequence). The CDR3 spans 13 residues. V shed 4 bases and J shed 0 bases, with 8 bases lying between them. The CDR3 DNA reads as TGTGCCTGGACCTGGGGCAGCACAGATACGCAGTATTTT. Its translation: CAWTWGSTDTQYF. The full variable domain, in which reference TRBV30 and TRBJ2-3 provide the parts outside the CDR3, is SQTIHQWPATLVQPVGSPLSLECTVEGTSNPNLYWYRQAAGRGLQLLFYSVGIGQISSEVPQNLSASRPQDRQFILSSKKLLLSDSGFYLCAWTWGSTDTQYFGPGTRLTVL.

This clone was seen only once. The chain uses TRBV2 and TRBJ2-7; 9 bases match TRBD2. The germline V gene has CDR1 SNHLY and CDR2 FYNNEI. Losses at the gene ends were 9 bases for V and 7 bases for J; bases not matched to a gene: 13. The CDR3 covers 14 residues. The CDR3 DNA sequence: TGTGCCAGGAGAAGGCTAGCGGGGACGGGGGAGCAGTACTTC. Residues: CARRRLAGTGEQYF.

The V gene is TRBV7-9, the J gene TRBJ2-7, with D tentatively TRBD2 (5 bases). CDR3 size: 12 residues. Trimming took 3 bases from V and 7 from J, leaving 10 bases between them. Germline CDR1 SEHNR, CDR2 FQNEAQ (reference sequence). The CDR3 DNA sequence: TGTGCCAGCAGCTTCCAACGGGGAGAGCAGTACTTC. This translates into CASSFQRGEQYF.

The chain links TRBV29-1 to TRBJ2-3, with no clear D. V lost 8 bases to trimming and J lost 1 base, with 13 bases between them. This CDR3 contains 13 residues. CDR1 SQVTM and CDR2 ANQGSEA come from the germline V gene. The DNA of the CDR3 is TGCAGCCTAGGCACGGTCCGCACAGATACGCAGTATTTT. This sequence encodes CSLGTVRTDTQYF.

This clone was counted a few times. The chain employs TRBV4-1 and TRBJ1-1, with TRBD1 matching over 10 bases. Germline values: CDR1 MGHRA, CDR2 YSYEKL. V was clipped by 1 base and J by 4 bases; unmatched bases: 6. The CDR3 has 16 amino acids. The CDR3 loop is CASSQAGDRGITEAFF. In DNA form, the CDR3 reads TGCGCCAGCAGCCAAGCCGGGGACAGGGGTATCACTGAAGCTTTCTTT.

In DNA form, the CDR3 reads TGTGCCTGGTCCACCGGGACAGGGGACTACGAGCAGTACTTC. Its translation is CAWSTGTGDYEQYF. This chain connects TRBV30 to TRBJ2-7, with 10 bases lining up with TRBD1. V shed 5 bases, J shed 3 bases, and the junction held 7 bases outside the gene matches. Germline loops: CDR1 GTSNPN, CDR2 SVGIG (reference sequence). The CDR3 length is 14 residues.

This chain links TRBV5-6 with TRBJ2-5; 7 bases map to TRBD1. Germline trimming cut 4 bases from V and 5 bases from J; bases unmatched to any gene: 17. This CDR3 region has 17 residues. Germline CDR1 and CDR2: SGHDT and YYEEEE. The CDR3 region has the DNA TGTGCCAGCAGCGCTGAAACCGGGACAGATGCCTGGGAGACCCAGTACTTC. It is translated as CASSAETGTDAWETQYF.

CDR3 DNA: TGCAGCGTTGAGAGGGCAGCGGGCCCACAAGAGACCCAGTACTTC. Translated, it gives CSVERAAGPQETQYF. This sequence joins TRBV29-1 and TRBJ2-5, with D perhaps TRBD2 (6 bases). CDR1 and CDR2 from the germline V gene are SQVTM and ANQGSEA. The germline V and J ends were trimmed by 3 bases and 2 bases, with 16 bases remaining between them. The CDR3 has 15 residues.

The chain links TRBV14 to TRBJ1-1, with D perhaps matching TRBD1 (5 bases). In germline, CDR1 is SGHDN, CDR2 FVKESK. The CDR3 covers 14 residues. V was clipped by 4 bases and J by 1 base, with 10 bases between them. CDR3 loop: CASSLPDRNTEAFF. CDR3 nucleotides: TGTGCCAGCAGCCTACCCGACAGGAACACTGAAGCTTTCTTT.

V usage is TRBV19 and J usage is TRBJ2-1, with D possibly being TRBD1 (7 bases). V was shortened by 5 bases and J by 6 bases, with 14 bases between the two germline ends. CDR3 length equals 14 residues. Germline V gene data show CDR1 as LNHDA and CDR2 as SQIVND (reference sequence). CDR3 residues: CASSRNRGGNEQFF. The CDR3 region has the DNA TGTGCCAGTAGTCGAAACAGGGGAGGCAATGAGCAGTTCTTC.

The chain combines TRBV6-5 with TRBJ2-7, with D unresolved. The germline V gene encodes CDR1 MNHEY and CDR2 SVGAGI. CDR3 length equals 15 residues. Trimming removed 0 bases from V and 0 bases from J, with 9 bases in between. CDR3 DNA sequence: TGTGCCAGCAGTTACTCGCACGGCCGCTCCTACGAGCAGTACTTC. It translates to CASSYSHGRSYEQYF.

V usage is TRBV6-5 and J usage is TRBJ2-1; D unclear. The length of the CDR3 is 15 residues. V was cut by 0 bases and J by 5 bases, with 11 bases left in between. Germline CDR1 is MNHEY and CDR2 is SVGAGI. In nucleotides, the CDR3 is TGTGCCAGCAGTTACTCGTTGGCTATAAACAATGAGCAGTTCTTC. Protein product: CASSYSLAINNEQFF.

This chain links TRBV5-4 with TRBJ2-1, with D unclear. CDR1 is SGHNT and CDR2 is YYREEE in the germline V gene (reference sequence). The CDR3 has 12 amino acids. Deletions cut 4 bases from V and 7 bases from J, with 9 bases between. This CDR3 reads CASSLKLNEQFF. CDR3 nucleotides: TGTGCCAGCAGCCTGAAATTAAATGAGCAGTTCTTC.

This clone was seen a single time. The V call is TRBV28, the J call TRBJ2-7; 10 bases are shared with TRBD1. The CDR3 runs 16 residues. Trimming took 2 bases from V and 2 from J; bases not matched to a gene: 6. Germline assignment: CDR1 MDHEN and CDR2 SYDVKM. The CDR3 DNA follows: TGTGCCAGCAGTTTAGGTAGTGGGACAGGGGCCTACGAGCAGTACTTC. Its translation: CASSLGSGTGAYEQYF. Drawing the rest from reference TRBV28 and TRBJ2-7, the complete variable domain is DVKVTQSSRYLVKRTGEKVFLECVQDMDHENMFWYRQDPGLGLRLIYFSYDVKMKEKGDIPEGYSVSREKKERFSLILESASTNQTSMYLCASSLGSGTGAYEQYFGPGTRLTVT.

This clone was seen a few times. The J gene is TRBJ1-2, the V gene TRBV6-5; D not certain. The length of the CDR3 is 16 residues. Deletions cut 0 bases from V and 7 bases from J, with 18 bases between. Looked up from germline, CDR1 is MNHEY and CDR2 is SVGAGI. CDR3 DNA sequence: TGTGCCAGCAGTTACTCCTCAGGACTAGACCGGTCTGGCTACACCTTC. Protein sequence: CASSYSSGLDRSGYTF.

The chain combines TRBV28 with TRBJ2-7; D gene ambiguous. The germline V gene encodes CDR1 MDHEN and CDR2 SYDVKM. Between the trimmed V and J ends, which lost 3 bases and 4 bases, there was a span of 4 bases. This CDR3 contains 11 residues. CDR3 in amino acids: CASSFVYEQYF. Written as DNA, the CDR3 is TGTGCCAGCAGTTTCGTGTACGAGCAGTACTTC.

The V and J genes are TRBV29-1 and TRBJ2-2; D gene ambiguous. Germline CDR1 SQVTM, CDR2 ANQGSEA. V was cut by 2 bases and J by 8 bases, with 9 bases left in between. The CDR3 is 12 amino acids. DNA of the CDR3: TGCAGCGTTGAAAACTCGGAGGGGGAGCTGTTTTTT. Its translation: CSVENSEGELFF.

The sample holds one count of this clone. This chain's CDR3 is CATRQGSGYEQYF. CDR3 nucleotides: TGTGCCACGCGACAGGGGAGCGGCTACGAGCAGTACTTC. The chain joins TRBV15 to TRBJ2-5, with 8 bases fitting TRBD1. The end of the DNA fits TRBJ2-7 better, so the J call may be wrong. Germline values: CDR1 LNHNV, CDR2 YYDKDF (reference sequence). CDR3 size: 13 residues.

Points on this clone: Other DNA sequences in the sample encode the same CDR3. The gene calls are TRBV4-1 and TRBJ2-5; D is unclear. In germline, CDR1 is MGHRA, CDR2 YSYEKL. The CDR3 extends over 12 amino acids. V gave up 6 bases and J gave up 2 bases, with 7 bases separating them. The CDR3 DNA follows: TGCGCCAGCAGTCCAGAGCAAGAGACCCAGTACTTC. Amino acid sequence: CASSPEQETQYF.

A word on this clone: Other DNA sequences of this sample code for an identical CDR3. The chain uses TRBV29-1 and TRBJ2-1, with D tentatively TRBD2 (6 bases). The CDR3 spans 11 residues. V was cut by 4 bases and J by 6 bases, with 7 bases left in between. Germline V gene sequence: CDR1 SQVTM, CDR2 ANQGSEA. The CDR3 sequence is CSVGSGNEQFF. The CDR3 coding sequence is TGCAGCGTTGGTAGCGGCAATGAGCAGTTCTTC.

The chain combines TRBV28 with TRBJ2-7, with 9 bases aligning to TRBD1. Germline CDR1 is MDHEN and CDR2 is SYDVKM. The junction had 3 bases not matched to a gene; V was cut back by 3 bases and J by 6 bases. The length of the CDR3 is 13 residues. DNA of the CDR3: TGTGCCAGCAGTTTTGGGACAGGGACCGAGCAGTACTTC. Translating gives CASSFGTGTEQYF.

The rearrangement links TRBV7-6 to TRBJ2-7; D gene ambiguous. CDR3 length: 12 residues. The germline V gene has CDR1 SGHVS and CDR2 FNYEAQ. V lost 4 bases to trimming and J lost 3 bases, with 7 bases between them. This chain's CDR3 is CASSSESYEQYF. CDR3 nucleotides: TGTGCCAGCAGCTCCGAGAGCTACGAGCAGTACTTC.

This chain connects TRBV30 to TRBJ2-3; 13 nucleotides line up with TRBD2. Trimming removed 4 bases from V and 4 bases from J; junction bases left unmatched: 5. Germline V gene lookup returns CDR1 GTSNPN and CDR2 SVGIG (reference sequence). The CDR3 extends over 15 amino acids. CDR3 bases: TGTGCCTGGAAACTAGCGGGGGGGCCGGCAGATACGCAGTATTTT. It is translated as CAWKLAGGPADTQYF. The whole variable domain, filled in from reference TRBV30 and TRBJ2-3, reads SQTIHQWPATLVQPVGSPLSLECTVEGTSNPNLYWYRQAAGRGLQLLFYSVGIGQISSEVPQNLSASRPQDRQFILSSKKLLLSDSGFYLCAWKLAGGPADTQYFGPGTRLTVL.